This T cell receptor (beta chain) was sequenced during a study of blood T cells in healthy people across ages. Study-wide results and caveats: Percentage of naive T cells showed a strong correlation with TCR beta diversity. Older individuals had lower TCR beta diversity per million T cells (the decline was roughly linear).

For the second PCR, which ran for roughly 6 to 12 cycles, a sample-barcoded 5' primer and a J-beta primer mix were used. A single record per CDR3 protein comes from TCRdb applying MiXCR to the 5' RACE reads. Here the sample spans around 800,000 distinct CDR3 sequences, around two thirds being singletons. This clonotype was counted once. Its antigen remains unknown. Each individual donor underwent a draw of ten milliliters of peripheral blood. This sequence originates from a man aged 30 to 39 in good health. Sequencing input: blood.

The CDR3 reads CSVETRDRDYEQYF. The CDR3 coding sequence is TGCAGCGTCGAAACCCGGGACAGGGACTACGAGCAGTACTTC. The V and J genes are TRBV29-1 and TRBJ2-7, with 9 nucleotides matching TRBD1. The CDR3 is made up of 14 amino acids. The V and J ends lost 6 bases and 3 bases, in that order; junction bases with no gene match: 9. The germline V gene encodes CDR1 SQVTM and CDR2 ANQGSEA.